This T cell receptor beta chain was captured by sequencing in a study of T-cell reconstitution after alpha-beta-depleted transplantation in children. A TCRbeta library incorporating unique molecular identifiers was prepared. TCRdb reprocessed the PCR reads with MiXCR, giving one entry per CDR3 protein. The table shows just under 550,000 distinct CDR3 sequences, with approximately 20% occurring only once. The V end was cut by 5 bases, the J end by 2 bases, with 13 bases between. Germline-derived CDR1 and CDR2 are LNHDA and SQIVND (reference sequence). The CDR3 has 14 amino acids. This TCR came from a human donor who donated a stem cell graft to a child with acute lymphoblastic leukemia. The chain links TRBV19 to TRBJ2-7; D unresolved. Specimen: PBMCs from the stem cell graft donor, collected from the stem cell graft. CDR3 nucleotide sequence: TGTGCCAGTAGTTTCGATGGCAGCCCCTACGAGCAGTACTTC. This gives the protein CASSFDGSPYEQYF.